This TCR beta chain was recorded in a study of shared clonotypes between healthy human individuals. Study in general: Each donor had three CD4 naive, three CD4 memory, two CD8 naive and one CD8 memory plate. Study observations and caveats: When compared with the clonotypes that were shared by all four sorted-subset donors, the non-shared clonotypes turned out to have lower generation probabilities. The study's rarefaction showed incomplete sorted-subset sequencing despite large depth.

Clones were read by immunoSEQ multiplex PCR, and TCRdb kept only the in-frame ones, dropping some. Among around 300,000 clones listed, around 86% were seen once. Notes on this clone: Its antigen is not identified.

Germline V gives CDR1 MNHNY, CDR2 SVGAGI (reference sequence). The CDR3 is 16 amino acids. Trimming removed 2 bases at V and 7 bases at J, with 17 bases between. The TCR sequence derives from a man younger than 30 in good health. V gene TRBV6-6 combines with J gene TRBJ2-2; maybe TRBD2 (5 bases). The sequenced sample consisted of memory CD8+ T cells sorted from blood. Indicated subset: CD45RO+ cells pooled with CCR7-negative TemRA cells. The CDR3 nucleotides are TGTGCCAGCAGTTACAAGTCTCCTAGCAGTGACGGGGAGCTGTTTTTT. Amino acids: CASSYKSPSSDGELFF.